This TCR beta chain was documented in a study of cytomegalovirus exposure and HLA in healthy donors. The study ran its PCR with 60 Vbeta and 13 Jbeta primers. The repertoire was sequenced with immunoSEQ multiplex PCR; TCRdb's copy has only in-frame clones and lacks some. The sample lists about 200,000 clones, more than 65% occurring once. Overall study results and limits: Trimming of TCR beta V- and J-genes showed a link, identified in a later analysis, to a missense DCLRE1C variant.

Worth noting for this clone: What it binds is not known.

Donors sampled were nominally healthy, though unrecorded immune exposures were likely. V was trimmed by 5 bases and J by 1 base, leaving 14 bases between them. Germline V CDR1 and CDR2: SNHLY, FYNNEI. The CDR3 has 15 amino acids. The sequenced sample was PBMCs. The V gene is TRBV2, the J gene TRBJ1-2, with D hard to call. The origin of this receptor is a girl under 18 in good health and CMV-seropositive. In nucleotides, the CDR3 is TGTGCCAGCAGTTGGCAGTCCGGAGTTAACTATGGCTACACCTTC. Protein sequence: CASSWQSGVNYGYTF.